Shown below are 15 T cell receptor beta chains from a single sample sequenced in a study of T-cell reconstitution after alpha-beta-depleted transplantation in children. Preparation of the TCRbeta library was carried out with unique molecular identifiers. One entry per CDR3 protein results from TCRdb running MiXCR on the PCR reads. Here the sample spans 60,000 to 85,000 distinct CDR3 sequences, 15% to 20% being singletons. Material: PBMCs, mostly from graft donor cells, obtained 360 days after TCRalphabeta/CD19-depleted stem cell transplant. The receptor source for this set is a male patient between 2 and 15 years old who had a stem cell transplant for acute lymphoblastic leukemia, so the T cells may come from the graft donor.

As to this clonotype: One end of the junction does not line up with germline, which may come from a read error. The chain joins TRBV12-3 or TRBV12-4 to TRBJ2-7; 9 bases line up with TRBD2. This CDR3 is built from 15 residues. In nucleotides, the CDR3 is TGTGCCAGCACTTTAGGGCTAGCGGGAACCAACGAGCAGTACTTC. This encodes CASTLGLAGTNEQYF.

DNA for the CDR3: TGTGCCAGCAGCCTAAGGACTAGCGGGGGCAACGAGCAGTACTTC. Translated, it gives CASSLRTSGGNEQYF. The J gene is TRBJ2-7, the V gene TRBV4-2; 13 bases align to TRBD2. Germline assignment: CDR1 LGHNA and CDR2 YNFKEQ. Losses at the gene ends were 4 bases for V and 5 bases for J; bases not matched to a gene: 5. This CDR3 contains 15 residues.

This chain connects TRBV12-3 or TRBV12-4 to TRBJ2-3; the match to TRBD2 covers 9 bases. Trimming cost V 5 bases and J 0 bases; bases outside gene matches: 6. The CDR3 length is 16 residues. This CDR3 reads CASSPGLATSTDTQYF. For the CDR3, the DNA is TGTGCCAGCAGTCCCGGACTAGCGACTAGCACAGATACGCAGTATTTT.

This clonotype has more than one count but fewer than ten. The V call is TRBV5-5, the J call TRBJ2-3, with D perhaps TRBD1 (5 bases). From germline, CDR1 is SGHKS and CDR2 YYEKEE (reference sequence). The V gene lost 1 base and the J gene lost 0 bases, with 9 bases spanning the gap. CDR3 length equals 15 residues. The CDR3 bases are TGTGCCAGCAGCTTGCGACAGTTTAGCACAGATACGCAGTATTTT. Translated, it gives CASSLRQFSTDTQYF. Drawing the rest from reference TRBV5-5 and TRBJ2-3, the complete variable domain is DAGVTQSPTHLIKTRGQQVTLRCSPISGHKSVSWYQQVLGQGPQFIFQYYEKEERGRGNFPDRFSARQFPNYSSELNVNALLLGDSALYLCASSLRQFSTDTQYFGPGTRLTVL.

V is TRBV5-5 and J is TRBJ2-7, with D possibly matching TRBD2 (5 bases). Between the trimmed V and J ends, which lost 1 base and 6 bases, there was a span of 14 bases. Germline V gene data show CDR1 as SGHKS and CDR2 as YYEKEE (reference sequence). The CDR3 has 14 residues. The CDR3 reads CASSLRYFGSEQYF. The CDR3 nucleotides read TGTGCCAGCAGCTTGCGATATTTTGGGAGCGAGCAGTACTTC.

V gene TRBV7-9 combines with J gene TRBJ2-1; D may be TRBD2 (5 bases). Germline CDR1 is SEHNR and CDR2 is FQNEAQ (reference sequence). Trimming took off 3 bases at V and 5 bases at J, with 8 bases between the two ends. CDR3 length: 13 amino acids. CDR3 sequence: CASSFGINNEQFF. The CDR3 DNA reads TGTGCCAGCAGCTTCGGGATTAACAATGAGCAGTTCTTC.

Ten or more counts support this clonotype. The chain has TRBV20-1 and TRBJ2-7; D perhaps matches TRBD1 (8 bases). The germline V gene has CDR1 DFQATT and CDR2 SNEGSKA (reference sequence). V lost 4 bases and J 3 bases, leaving 16 bases between the germline ends. CDR3 size: 14 residues. The CDR3 bases are TGCAGTGCTATAGGGGGGGGACAGGTCTACGAGCAGTACTTC. It codes for CSAIGGGQVYEQYF.

This clonotype was counted a few times. The chain carries TRBV25-1 and TRBJ1-5, with TRBD1 as a possible D gene (5 bases). The CDR3 has 14 residues. The V gene lost 4 bases and the J gene lost 7 bases, with 14 bases spanning the gap. Germline V gives CDR1 MGHDK, CDR2 SYGVNS. In DNA, the CDR3 is TGTGCCAGCAGTGCCTCAGGGACGGGACAGCCCCAGCATTTT. Protein product: CASSASGTGQPQHF.

The rearrangement joins TRBV12-3 or TRBV12-4 to TRBJ2-1; 11 bases line up with TRBD2. V shed 10 bases, J shed 6 bases, and the junction held 11 bases outside the gene matches. The CDR3 spans 15 residues. CDR3 nucleotide sequence: TGTGCCACCAACATCGGGACTAGCGGTGTCAATGAGCAGTTCTTC. Its protein product is CATNIGTSGVNEQFF.

This chain connects TRBV5-1 to TRBJ2-7, with 10 bases matching TRBD2. CDR1 is SGHRS and CDR2 is YFSETQ in the germline V gene. The ends lost 2 bases at V and 0 bases at J; junction bases unmatched: 5. The CDR3 runs to 16 residues. CDR3: CASSFGSSGSSYEQYF. CDR3 DNA sequence: TGCGCCAGCAGCTTCGGGTCTAGCGGGAGCTCCTACGAGCAGTACTTC.

The chain links TRBV3-1 to TRBJ2-5; D might be TRBD1 (6 bases). Per germline, CDR1 LGHDT and CDR2 YNNKEL (reference sequence). V was cut by 0 bases and J by 0 bases, with 11 bases left in between. There are 16 residues in the CDR3. The CDR3: CASSQERTAYQETQYF. The DNA for the CDR3 is TGTGCCAGCAGCCAAGAAAGGACAGCGTACCAAGAGACCCAGTACTTC.

The sample holds a few counts of this clonotype. The rearrangement links TRBV4-1 to TRBJ2-5; D possibly matches TRBD1 or TRBD2 (6 bases each). The CDR3 totals 15 residues. Germline loops: CDR1 MGHRA, CDR2 YSYEKL. V was trimmed by 2 bases and J by 5 bases, leaving 15 bases between them. CDR3 sequence reads: CASSQSPGAWETQYF. The CDR3 nucleotides read TGCGCCAGCAGCCAATCACCGGGGGCATGGGAGACCCAGTACTTC.

This clonotype appeared many times. The genes are TRBV7-9 and TRBJ1-1; 8 positions agree with TRBD1. Germline CDR1 SEHNR, CDR2 FQNEAQ (reference sequence). V trimming: 1 base; J trimming: 4 bases; junction bases outside the gene matches: 5. The CDR3 runs to 15 residues. DNA of the CDR3: TGTGCCAGCAGCTTAGTAGGGGACAGGAGCACTGAAGCTTTCTTT. It encodes CASSLVGDRSTEAFF.

V usage is TRBV12-3 or TRBV12-4 and J usage is TRBJ1-4; D is ambiguous. There are 14 residues in the CDR3. The ends were cut back, 6 bases at V and 7 bases at J, with 15 bases in the middle. The CDR3 coding sequence is TGTGCCAGCAGACCTGGGCCGCGGGGTGAAAAACTGTTTTTT. The encoded protein is CASRPGPRGEKLFF.

This clonotype was detected only a few times. The V gene is TRBV11-2, the J gene TRBJ2-7; D is unresolved. The CDR3 has 12 amino acids. V was cut by 0 bases and J by 4 bases, with 4 bases left in between. In germline, CDR1 is SGHAT, CDR2 FQNNGV. The CDR3 here is CASSLEFYEQYF. CDR3 nucleotides: TGTGCCAGCAGCTTAGAGTTTTACGAGCAGTACTTC.